This TCR beta chain was sequenced in a study of blood T cell repertoires in COVID-19. Overall study context: Acute and convalescent COVID-19 samples came from the United States, Italy and Spain. The analysed material was cDNA or gDNA that came from T cells, B-cell-depleted T cells, or PBMCs.

As handled by the study authors: Estimation of nucleated cell counts was performed using reference gene primer amplification. Some clones are missing from TCRdb's copy, which holds only in-frame ones; the method was immunoSEQ multiplex PCR. V, J and clone size derive from that table, while D and trimming were established from the DNA sequence. The sample gives 90,000 to 120,000 clones, around 83% of which show up once; about 3.3% is in the top ten. V lost 0 bases to trimming and J lost 10 bases, with 12 bases between them. This CDR3 contains 14 residues. The germline CDR1 and CDR2 sequences are KGHDR and SFDVKD.

The source of this sequence is a woman aged 80 or over with active or convalescent COVID-19. The rearrangement links TRBV24-1 to TRBJ1-5; no clear D gene. Source material: peripheral blood. CDR3 in amino acids: CATSDLRTAGPQHF. In nucleotides, the CDR3 is TGTGCCACCAGTGATTTGCGGACTGCCGGCCCCCAGCATTTT.